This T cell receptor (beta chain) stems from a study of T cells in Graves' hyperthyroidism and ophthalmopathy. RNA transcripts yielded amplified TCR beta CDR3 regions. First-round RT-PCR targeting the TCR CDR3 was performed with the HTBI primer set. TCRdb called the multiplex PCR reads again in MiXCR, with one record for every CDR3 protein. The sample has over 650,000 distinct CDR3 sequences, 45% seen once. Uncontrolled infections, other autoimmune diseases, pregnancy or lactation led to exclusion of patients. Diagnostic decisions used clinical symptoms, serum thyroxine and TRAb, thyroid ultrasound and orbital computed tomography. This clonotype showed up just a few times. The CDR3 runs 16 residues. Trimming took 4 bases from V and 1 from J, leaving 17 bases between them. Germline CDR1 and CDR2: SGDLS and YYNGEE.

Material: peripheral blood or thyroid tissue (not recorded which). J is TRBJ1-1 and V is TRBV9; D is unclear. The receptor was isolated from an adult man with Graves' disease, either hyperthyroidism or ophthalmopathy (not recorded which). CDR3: CASSSQTPGGNTEAFF. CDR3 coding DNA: TGTGCCAGCAGCTCCCAGACTCCTGGTGGGAACACTGAAGCTTTCTTT.